Sequencing of this T cell receptor beta chain was carried out in a study of blood T cell repertoires in COVID-19. Study background: COVID-19 samples collected from the United States, Italy and Spain covered acute and convalescent phases. From T cells, B-cell-depleted T cells, or PBMCs came the material, which was cDNA or gDNA.

Unmatched junction bases numbered 13, after V lost 5 bases and J lost 8 bases. Per the germline V gene, CDR1 is LGHNT and CDR2 is FRNRAP. CDR3 length equals 16 residues. Per the original methods: Using reference gene primer amplification, nucleated cell counts were estimated. Repertoires were generated with immunoSEQ multiplex PCR, while TCRdb's copy carries only in-frame clones and drops some. V, J and clone size reflect that table, while D and trimming were determined from the DNA. The sample contains approximately 340,000 clones, about 86% of which appear only once. The J gene is TRBJ1-4, the V gene TRBV12-5, with 8 positions matching TRBD1. This sequence originates from a man aged 25 to 40 with active or convalescent COVID-19. Input material: peripheral blood. This CDR3 is CASGPAGGTGIEKLFF. CDR3 bases: TGTGCTAGTGGTCCAGCCGGAGGGACAGGAATCGAAAAACTGTTTTTT.